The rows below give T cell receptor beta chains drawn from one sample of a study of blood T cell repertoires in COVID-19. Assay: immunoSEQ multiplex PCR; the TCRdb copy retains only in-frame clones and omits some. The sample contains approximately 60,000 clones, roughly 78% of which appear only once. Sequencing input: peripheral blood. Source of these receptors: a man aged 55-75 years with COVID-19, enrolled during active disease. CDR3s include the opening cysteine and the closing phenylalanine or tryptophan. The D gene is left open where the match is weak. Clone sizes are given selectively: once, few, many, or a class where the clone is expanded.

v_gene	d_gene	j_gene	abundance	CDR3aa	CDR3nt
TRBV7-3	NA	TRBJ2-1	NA	CASSSMGAHPEQFF	TGTGCCAGCAGCTCCATGGGGGCCCACCCTGAGCAGTTCTTC
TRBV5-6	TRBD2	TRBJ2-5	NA	CASSSGGGETQYF	TGTGCCAGCAGCTCTGGGGGGGGTGAGACCCAGTACTTC
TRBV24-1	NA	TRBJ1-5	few	CATSDYTGIQPQHF	TGTGCCACCAGTGACTACACCGGGATCCAGCCCCAGCATTTT
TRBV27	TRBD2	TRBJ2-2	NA	CASRPTGTSGKVKGELFF	TGTGCCAGCAGGCCTACCGGGACTAGCGGGAAAGTAAAGGGGGAGCTGTTTTTT
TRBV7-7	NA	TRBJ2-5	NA	CASSPMRAIQETQYF	TGTGCCAGCAGCCCAATGAGAGCCATCCAAGAGACCCAGTACTTC
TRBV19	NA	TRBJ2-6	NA	CASRPRNSGANVLTF	TGTGCCAGTAGGCCGCGTAACTCTGGGGCCAACGTCCTGACTTTC
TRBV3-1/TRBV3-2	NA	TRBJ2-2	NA	CASSRDSGAGELFF	TGTGCCAGCAGCCGGGACTCGGGGGCCGGGGAGCTGTTTTTT
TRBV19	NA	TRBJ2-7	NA	CASSENKGIYYEQYF	TGTGCCAGTAGTGAAAATAAGGGGATATACTACGAGCAGTACTTC
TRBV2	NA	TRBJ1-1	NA	CASLQGESTEAFF	TGTGCCAGCCTGCAGGGTGAGAGCACTGAAGCTTTCTTT
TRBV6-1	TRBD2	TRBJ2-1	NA	CASSERTSPDEQFF	TGTGCCAGCAGTGAAAGGACTAGCCCCGATGAGCAGTTCTTC
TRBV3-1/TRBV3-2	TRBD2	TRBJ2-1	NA	CASSPRPGTSGGVNEQFF	TGTGCCAGCAGCCCGCGTCCCGGGACTAGCGGGGGGGTCAATGAGCAGTTCTTC
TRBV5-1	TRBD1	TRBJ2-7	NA	CASSRGTGTLEQYF	TGCGCCAGCAGTCGCGGGACAGGGACCTTGGAGCAGTACTTC
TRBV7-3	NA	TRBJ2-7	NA	CASSFGTMYEQYF	TGTGCCAGCAGCTTTGGTACTATGTACGAGCAGTACTTC
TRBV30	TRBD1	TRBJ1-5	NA	CAWSFGGQGGQPQHF	TGTGCCTGGAGTTTTGGGGGACAGGGCGGACAGCCCCAGCATTTT
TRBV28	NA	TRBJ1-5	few	CASEGYSNQPQHF	TGTGCCAGCGAGGGTTATAGCAATCAGCCCCAGCATTTT
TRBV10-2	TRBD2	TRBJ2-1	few	CASIDGGFHNEQFF	TGCGCCAGCATTGACGGGGGGTTCCACAATGAGCAGTTCTTC
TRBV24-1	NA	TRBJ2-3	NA	CATGLTDTQYF	TGTGCCACAGGACTCACAGATACGCAGTATTTT
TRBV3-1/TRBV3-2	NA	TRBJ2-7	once	CASSSGGLGEQYF	TGTGCCAGCAGCTCCGGCGGTTTAGGCGAGCAGTACTTC
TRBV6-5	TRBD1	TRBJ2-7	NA	CASSQGAVYEQYF	TGTGCCAGCTCACAGGGGGCCGTCTACGAGCAGTACTTC
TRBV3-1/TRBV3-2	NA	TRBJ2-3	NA	CASRAKGGPGDTQYF	TGTGCCAGCAGAGCAAAGGGGGGGCCGGGAGATACGCAGTATTTT
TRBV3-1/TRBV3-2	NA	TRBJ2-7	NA	CASSQRLEGYEQYF	TGTGCCAGCAGCCAAAGACTAGAGGGTTACGAGCAGTACTTC
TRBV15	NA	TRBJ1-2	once	CATSRSLYSGYTF	TGTGCCACCAGCAGATCTTTGTACAGTGGCTACACCTTC
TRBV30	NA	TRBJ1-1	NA	CAWRGRVTEAFF	TGTGCCTGGAGGGGGAGGGTCACTGAAGCTTTCTTT
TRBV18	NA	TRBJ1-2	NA	CASSPTGGPNYGYTF	TGTGCCAGCTCACCCACCGGGGGGCCTAACTATGGCTACACCTTC
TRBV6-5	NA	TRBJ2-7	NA	CASSSSAGPFDEQYF	NA
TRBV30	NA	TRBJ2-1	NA	CAWSTRGSRDNEQFF	TGTGCCTGGAGTACACGGGGGAGCAGAGACAATGAGCAGTTCTTC
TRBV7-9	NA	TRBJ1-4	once	CASSPPRWEGDEKLFF	TGTGCCAGCAGCCCCCCCAGGTGGGAGGGGGATGAAAAACTGTTTTTT
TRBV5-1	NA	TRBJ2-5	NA	CASSLAGEVWETQYF	TGCGCCAGCAGCTTGGCCGGGGAGGTGTGGGAGACCCAGTACTTC
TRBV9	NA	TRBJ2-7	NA	CASSAAGSEQYF	TGTGCCAGCAGCGCTGCAGGGTCCGAGCAGTACTTC
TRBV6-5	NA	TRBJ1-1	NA	CASSYIQAGRTEAFF	TGTGCCAGCAGTTACATTCAGGCCGGGAGGACTGAAGCTTTCTTT
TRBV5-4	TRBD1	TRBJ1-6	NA	CASSFRDRGPYNSPLHF	TGTGCCAGCAGCTTCCGGGACAGGGGGCCCTATAATTCACCCCTCCACTTT
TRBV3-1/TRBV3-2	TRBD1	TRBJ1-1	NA	CASSSYRGTEAFF	TGTGCCAGCAGCTCTTACAGGGGAACTGAAGCTTTCTTT
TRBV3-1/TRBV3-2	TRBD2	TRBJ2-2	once	CASSPLSGKSTGELFF	TGTGCCAGCAGCCCCCTAAGCGGGAAAAGCACCGGGGAGCTGTTTTTT
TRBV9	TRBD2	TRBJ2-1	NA	CASSISGRDNNEQFF	TGTGCCAGCAGCATTAGCGGGAGGGATAACAATGAGCAGTTCTTC
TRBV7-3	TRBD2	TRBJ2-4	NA	CASSLGPAMGEGIQYF	TGTGCCAGCAGCTTAGGACCCGCCATGGGGGAGGGCATTCAGTACTTC
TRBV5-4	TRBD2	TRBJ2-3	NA	CASSPTGRGGADTQYF	TGTGCCAGCAGCCCTACGGGCCGGGGAGGGGCAGATACGCAGTATTTT
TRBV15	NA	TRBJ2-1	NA	CATSGQRRNEQFF	TGTGCCACCAGCGGACAGAGGAGGAATGAGCAGTTCTTC
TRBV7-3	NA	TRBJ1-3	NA	CASSLRPGDKIDF	TGTGCCAGCAGCTTAAGGCCCGGCGACAAGATCGATTTT
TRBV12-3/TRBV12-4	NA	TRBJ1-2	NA	CASMGRENNGYTF	TGTGCCAGCATGGGTCGGGAGAATAATGGCTACACCTTC
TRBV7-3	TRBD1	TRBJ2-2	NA	CASSATGQGTGELFF	TGTGCCAGCAGCGCGACGGGACAGGGGACCGGGGAGCTGTTTTTT
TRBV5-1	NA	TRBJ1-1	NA	CASSLLGVGTEAFF	TGCGCCAGCAGCTTGTTGGGAGTGGGCACTGAAGCTTTCTTT
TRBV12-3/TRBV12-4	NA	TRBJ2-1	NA	CASSIGLFNEQFF	TGTGCCAGCAGTATCGGACTATTTAATGAGCAGTTCTTC
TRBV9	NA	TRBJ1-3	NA	CASSVEGDPGNTIYF	TGTGCCAGCAGCGTAGAGGGGGACCCTGGAAACACCATATATTTT
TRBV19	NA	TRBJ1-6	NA	CASSIEAVNSPLHF	TGTGCCAGTAGTATAGAGGCAGTTAATTCACCCCTCCACTTT
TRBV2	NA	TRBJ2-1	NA	CATRARGSSSYNEQFF	TGTGCCACCAGGGCACGCGGCTCCTCCTCCTACAATGAGCAGTTCTTC
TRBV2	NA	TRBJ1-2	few	CASSGEGSGYTF	TGTGCCAGCAGTGGGGAGGGTAGTGGCTACACCTTC
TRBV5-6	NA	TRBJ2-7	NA	CASSLARSEQYF	TGTGCCAGCAGCTTGGCCCGGTCCGAGCAGTACTTC
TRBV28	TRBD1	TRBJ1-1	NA	CASSLTYFGTENEAFF	TGTGCCAGCAGTCTGACTTACTTCGGGACAGAGAATGAAGCTTTCTTT
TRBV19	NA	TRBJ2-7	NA	CASSVRGGEQYF	TGTGCCAGTAGTGTCCGGGGAGGCGAGCAGTACTTC
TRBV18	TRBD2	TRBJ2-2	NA	CASSPSSGSTGELFF	TGTGCCAGCTCACCGAGTAGCGGGAGCACCGGGGAGCTGTTTTTT
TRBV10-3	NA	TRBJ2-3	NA	CAISEQGSTDTQYF	TGTGCCATCAGTGAGCAGGGAAGCACAGATACGCAGTATTTT
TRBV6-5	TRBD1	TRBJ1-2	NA	CASTKRDRPPGTF	TGTGCCAGCACTAAAAGGGACAGGCCCCCCGGCACCTTC
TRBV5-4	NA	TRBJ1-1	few	CASSYLGEAFF	TGTGCCAGCAGCTACCTTGGCGAAGCTTTCTTT
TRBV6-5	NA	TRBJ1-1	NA	CASSYSRQENTEAFF	TGTGCCAGCAGTTACTCAAGACAGGAAAACACTGAAGCTTTCTTT